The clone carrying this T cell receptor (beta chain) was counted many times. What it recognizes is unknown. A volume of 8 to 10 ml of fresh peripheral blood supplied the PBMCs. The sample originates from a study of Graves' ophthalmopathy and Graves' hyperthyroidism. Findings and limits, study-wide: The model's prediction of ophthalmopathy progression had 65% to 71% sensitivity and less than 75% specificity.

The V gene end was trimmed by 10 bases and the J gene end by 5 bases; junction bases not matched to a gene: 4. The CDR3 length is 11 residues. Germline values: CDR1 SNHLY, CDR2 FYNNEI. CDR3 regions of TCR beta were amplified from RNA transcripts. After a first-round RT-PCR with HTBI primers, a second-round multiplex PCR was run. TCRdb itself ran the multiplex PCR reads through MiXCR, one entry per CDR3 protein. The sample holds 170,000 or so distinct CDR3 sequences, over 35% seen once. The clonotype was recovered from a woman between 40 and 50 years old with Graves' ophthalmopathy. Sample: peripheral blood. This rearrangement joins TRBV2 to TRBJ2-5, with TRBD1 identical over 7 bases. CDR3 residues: CATRGFETQYF. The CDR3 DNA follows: TGTGCCACCAGGGGGTTTGAGACCCAGTACTTC.